The 26 T cell receptor beta chains below were found in one sample sequenced in a study of T cell changes during pregnancy in multiple sclerosis. TCRdb's table, derived via immunoSEQ multiplex PCR, lists solely in-frame clones and lacks some. The sample holds tens of thousands of clones, around nine tenths seen once. This specimen was CD4+ T cells from peripheral blood mononuclear cells, taken before pregnancy. The receptors derive from a female donor with multiple sclerosis, enrolled in a pregnancy study.

The V call is TRBV6-1, the J call TRBJ2-5; the match to TRBD2 covers 11 bases. TRBJ2-7 matches the DNA end more closely, so the J call is doubtful. The CDR3 loop spans 14 amino acids. CDR1 and CDR2 (germline): MNHNS, SASEGT. The CDR3 is CASSGLAGSYEQYF. CDR3 DNA: TGTGCCAGCAGTGGACTAGCGGGAAGCTACGAGCAGTACTTC.

V and J are TRBV7-2 and TRBJ1-2; TRBD1 aligns across 8 bases. From germline, CDR1 is SGHTA and CDR2 FQGNSA. The CDR3 extends over 16 amino acids. After removal of 5 bases from V and 7 bases from J, the junction contained 15 bases not matched to a gene. CDR3 sequence (DNA): TGTGCCAGCAGCCCCAGGGGGCAGGGGGCGGGCCCTGGCTACACCTTC. This gives the protein CASSPRGQGAGPGYTF.

V gene TRBV29-1 combines with J gene TRBJ1-1; 7 positions agree with TRBD1. The V and J ends lost 7 bases and 2 bases, in that order; junction bases with no gene match: 4. The germline CDR1 and CDR2 sequences are SQVTM and ANQGSEA. The CDR3 covers 12 residues. DNA of the CDR3: TGCAGCGCGGGGACAGCTAACACTGAAGCTTTCTTT. It codes for CSAGTANTEAFF.

This clone has just one count. The chain employs TRBV27 and TRBJ1-2; D possibly corresponds to TRBD1 (5 bases). V lost 7 bases and J 4 bases, leaving 7 bases between the germline ends. Per germline, CDR1 MNHEY and CDR2 SMNVEV (reference sequence). This CDR3 region has 11 residues. The CDR3 DNA reads TGTGCCAGCAAGGACATCTATGGCTACACCTTC. It is translated as CASKDIYGYTF.

This clone was detected only once. The V and J genes are TRBV9 and TRBJ2-7; 7 bases fit TRBD2. Looked up from germline, CDR1 is SGDLS and CDR2 is YYNGEE. After removal of 0 bases from V and 3 bases from J, the junction contained 9 bases not matched to a gene. CDR3 size: 16 residues. CDR3 amino acids: CASSVDPGTTNYEQYF. CDR3 in DNA: TGTGCCAGCAGCGTAGATCCCGGGACTACCAACTACGAGCAGTACTTC.

V gene TRBV7-9 combines with J gene TRBJ2-3, with TRBD2 matching 7 bases. V was clipped by 3 bases and J by 6 bases; unmatched bases: 9. The CDR3 has 15 amino acids. CDR1 is SEHNR and CDR2 is FQNEAQ in the germline V gene (reference sequence). CDR3: CASSFSSGVPDTQYF. The CDR3 DNA sequence: TGTGCCAGCAGCTTTTCTAGCGGAGTCCCTGATACGCAGTATTTT.

This clone turned up a few times. The chain joins TRBV5-1 to TRBJ2-1; D ambiguous. Germline CDR1 and CDR2: SGHRS and YFSETQ. The CDR3 runs 13 residues. V lost 0 bases and J 10 bases, leaving 11 bases between the germline ends. This chain's CDR3 is CASSLGATEEQFF. The CDR3 region has the DNA TGCGCCAGCAGCTTGGGAGCCACGGAGGAGCAGTTCTTC.

The chain uses TRBV14 and TRBJ2-7, with TRBD2 as a possible D gene (6 bases). Between the trimmed V and J ends, which lost 1 base and 2 bases, there was a span of 15 bases. CDR3 length equals 16 residues. Germline V gene data show CDR1 as SGHDN and CDR2 as FVKESK. CDR3 in DNA: TGTGCCAGCAGCCAAGCCTTGGGACTCTCCGCCTACGAGCAGTACTTC. Its translation is CASSQALGLSAYEQYF.

The chain recombines TRBV30 with TRBJ2-7; D call uncertain. Germline assignment: CDR1 GTSNPN and CDR2 SVGIG (reference sequence). The CDR3 spans 14 residues. V was cut by 0 bases and J by 2 bases, with 11 bases left in between. The CDR3 protein is CAWSVTVQAYEQYF. As DNA, the CDR3 is TGTGCCTGGAGTGTAACAGTGCAGGCCTACGAGCAGTACTTC.

The rearrangement links TRBV5-1 to TRBJ2-7, with 10 bases that match TRBD2. The CDR3 sequence is 15 residues long. CDR1 is SGHRS, CDR2 YFSETQ, per germline. Germline trimming cut 4 bases from V and 3 bases from J; bases unmatched to any gene: 7. This CDR3 is CASSPPSGRIYEQYF. As DNA, the CDR3 is TGCGCCAGCAGCCCCCCTAGCGGGAGAATCTACGAGCAGTACTTC.

The V and J genes are TRBV5-1 and TRBJ2-3; TRBD1 matches at 7 bases. V dropped 0 bases and J dropped 0; count of bases not matched to a gene: 7. CDR3 length: 17 amino acids. Per germline, CDR1 SGHRS and CDR2 YFSETQ. CDR3 nucleotides: TGCGCCAGCAGCTTGGCTCCGGGACAGAGAAGCACAGATACGCAGTATTTT. Its protein is CASSLAPGQRSTDTQYF.

Here the CDR3 DNA reads TGCGCCAGCAGCCAAGAGCTCGGGGCTAGCGGGAGAATCTCGTACGAGCAGTACTTC. Its protein product is CASSQELGASGRISYEQYF. The chain links TRBV4-3 to TRBJ2-7; TRBD2 agrees at 10 bases. CDR1 LGHNA and CDR2 YSLEER come from the germline V gene. The CDR3 sequence is 19 residues long. Unmatched junction bases numbered 15, after V lost 0 bases and J lost 4 bases.

V gene TRBV7-9 combines with J gene TRBJ2-1, with TRBD1 identical over 7 bases. Germline-derived CDR1 and CDR2 are SEHNR and FQNEAQ (reference sequence). V lost 5 bases and J lost 3; bases outside the gene matches: 10. This CDR3 contains 16 residues. CDR3 coding DNA: TGTGCCAGCAGCCCCGTCAGGGGGAGCTTCTACAATGAGCAGTTCTTC. Its protein product is CASSPVRGSFYNEQFF.

This sequence joins TRBV19 and TRBJ1-2; no reliable D call. Trimming left V 3 bases short and J 5 bases short, with 13 bases between. Germline values: CDR1 LNHDA, CDR2 SQIVND (reference sequence). This CDR3 is built from 14 residues. In DNA form, the CDR3 reads TGTGCCAGTAGTATTGCAATGCATGCGTATGGCTACACCTTC. It translates to CASSIAMHAYGYTF.

The genes are TRBV7-6 and TRBJ2-2; the D is unclear. This CDR3 is 14 amino acids long. Per germline, CDR1 SGHVS and CDR2 FNYEAQ. Trimming took 5 bases from V and 0 from J, leaving 7 bases between them. The CDR3 DNA follows: TGTGCCAGCAGCACGACACCGAACACCGGGGAGCTGTTTTTT. Translation: CASSTTPNTGELFF.

This clone was seen more than once but under ten times. The DNA of the CDR3 is TGTGCCAGTAGTATACAGGGACTAGTCCATGAGCAGTTCTTC. Translating gives CASSIQGLVHEQFF. This rearrangement joins TRBV19 to TRBJ2-1, with 8 bases identical to TRBD2. Trimming removed 2 bases from V and 8 bases from J; junction bases left unmatched: 5. The CDR3 is made up of 14 amino acids. CDR1 and CDR2 (germline): LNHDA, SQIVND (reference sequence).

The V gene is TRBV14, the J gene TRBJ2-2, with D uncertain. V lost 1 base, J lost 4 bases, and 7 bases lay in between. The CDR3 sequence is 14 residues long. The germline CDR1 and CDR2 sequences are SGHDN and FVKESK. CDR3 coding DNA: TGTGCCAGCAGCCAAGTTCTAGTCACCGGGGAGCTGTTTTTT. It specifies CASSQVLVTGELFF.

The chain carries TRBV5-6 and TRBJ2-5; D call uncertain. The germline V gene has CDR1 SGHDT and CDR2 YYEEEE. The V gene lost 1 base and the J gene lost 4 bases, with 17 bases spanning the gap. There are 16 residues in the CDR3. CDR3 nucleotide sequence: TGTGCCAGCAGCTTGTATCCCCGGTTAAATGGAGAGACCCAGTACTTC. It codes for CASSLYPRLNGETQYF.

CDR3 DNA sequence: TGCGCCAGCAGCTCTAGCGGGAGCTCCTACAATGAGCAGTTCTTC. Translated, it gives CASSSSGSSYNEQFF. The rearrangement links TRBV5-1 to TRBJ2-1, with 10 bases aligning to TRBD2. Unmatched junction bases numbered 0, after V lost 3 bases and J lost 0 bases. The CDR3 sequence is 15 residues long. The germline V gene encodes CDR1 SGHRS and CDR2 YFSETQ.

This chain joins TRBV6-1 and TRBJ1-1; no clear D. In germline, CDR1 is MNHNS, CDR2 SASEGT. V lost 3 bases, J lost 5 bases, and 16 bases lay in between. This CDR3 has 15 amino acids. The DNA of the CDR3 is TGTGCCAGCAGTGATGGTTCGGTCACGGGGACTGAAGCTTTCTTT. Its translation is CASSDGSVTGTEAFF.

The chain recombines TRBV25-1 with TRBJ1-5, with TRBD1 as a possible D gene (5 bases). Trimming removed 4 bases at V and 1 base at J, with 14 bases between. The germline CDR1 and CDR2 sequences are MGHDK and SYGVNS. This CDR3 has 16 amino acids. The CDR3 coding sequence is TGTGCCAGCAGTGGGCCGGGGGGGTTCAGCAATCAGCCCCAGCATTTT. Amino acid sequence: CASSGPGGFSNQPQHF.

The chain couples TRBV15 to TRBJ1-5; 9 positions match TRBD1. There are 16 residues in the CDR3. Germline V gene lookup returns CDR1 LNHNV and CDR2 YYDKDF (reference sequence). With 2 bases clipped from V and 2 bases from J, the junction kept 4 bases outside the gene matches. The DNA of the CDR3 is TGTGCCACCAGCAGACAGACAGGGGGAGGCAATCAGCCCCAGCATTTT. Amino acid sequence: CATSRQTGGGNQPQHF.

This chain uses TRBV7-9 with TRBJ2-5, with D unresolved. This CDR3 contains 15 residues. Germline loops: CDR1 SEHNR, CDR2 FQNEAQ (reference sequence). The V end was cut by 1 base, the J end by 2 bases, with 11 bases between. Here the CDR3 DNA reads TGTGCCAGCAGCTTAGTCCCGGCCGGGCAAGAGACCCAGTACTTC. Amino acid sequence: CASSLVPAGQETQYF.

V and J are TRBV29-1 and TRBJ2-7; 8 bases are a match to TRBD2. From germline, CDR1 is SQVTM and CDR2 ANQGSEA. The junction had 14 bases not matched to a gene; V was cut back by 7 bases and J by 6 bases. CDR3 size: 14 residues. The CDR3 protein is CSARLAGLLTEQYF. DNA for the CDR3: TGCAGCGCCCGGCTAGCGGGTCTCCTCACCGAGCAGTACTTC.

In this sample, this clone turned up once. This chain joins TRBV5-6 and TRBJ2-3; TRBD1 might be the D (6 bases). The CDR3 has 14 amino acids. V lost 4 bases and J 0 bases, leaving 9 bases between the germline ends. Germline lookup yields CDR1 SGHDT and CDR2 YYEEEE. The CDR3 loop is CASSGQTSTDTQYF. DNA of the CDR3: TGTGCCAGCAGCGGACAGACGAGCACAGATACGCAGTATTTT.

The chain carries TRBV28 and TRBJ2-7, with a possible D match to TRBD1 (6 bases). Per germline, CDR1 MDHEN and CDR2 SYDVKM. V was trimmed by 3 bases and J by 3 bases, leaving 9 bases between them. The CDR3 consists of 13 residues. In DNA form, the CDR3 reads TGTGCCAGCAGTTTCAGGGGCAACTACGAGCAGTACTTC. This codes for CASSFRGNYEQYF. The full variable domain, completed using reference TRBV28 and TRBJ2-7, is DVKVTQSSRYLVKRTGEKVFLECVQDMDHENMFWYRQDPGLGLRLIYFSYDVKMKEKGDIPEGYSVSREKKERFSLILESASTNQTSMYLCASSFRGNYEQYFGPGTRLTVT.